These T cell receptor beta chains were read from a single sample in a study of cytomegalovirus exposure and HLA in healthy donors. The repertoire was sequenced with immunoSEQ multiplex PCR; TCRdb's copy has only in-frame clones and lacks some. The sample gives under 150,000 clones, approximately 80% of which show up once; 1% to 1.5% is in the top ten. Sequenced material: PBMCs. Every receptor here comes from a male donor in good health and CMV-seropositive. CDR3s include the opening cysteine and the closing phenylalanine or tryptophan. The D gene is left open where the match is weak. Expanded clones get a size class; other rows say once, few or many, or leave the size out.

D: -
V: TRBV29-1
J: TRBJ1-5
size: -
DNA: TGCAGCGTTCAACGGGGTAATCAGCCCCAGCATTTT
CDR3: CSVQRGNQPQHF

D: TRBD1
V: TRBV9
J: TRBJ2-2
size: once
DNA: TGTGCCAGCAGTGCCGGGACAGTCAGCGGGGAGCTGTTTTTT
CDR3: CASSAGTVSGELFF

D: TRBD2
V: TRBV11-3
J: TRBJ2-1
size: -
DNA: TGTGCCAGCAGCTTAGGGACCGGCGGGAGGGCCGGGAATGAGCAGTTCTTC
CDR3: CASSLGTGGRAGNEQFF

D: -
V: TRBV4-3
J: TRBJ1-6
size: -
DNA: TGCGCCAGCAGCCAGGCGACAGGATCGACTAATTCACCCCTCCACTTT
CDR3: CASSQATGSTNSPLHF

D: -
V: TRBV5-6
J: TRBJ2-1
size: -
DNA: TGTGCCAGCAGCCGATTGTGGCTAGCGAAGTATTACAATGAGCAGTTCTTC
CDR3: CASSRLWLAKYYNEQFF

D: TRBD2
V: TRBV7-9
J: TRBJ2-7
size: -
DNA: TGTTCCAGCAGCCCGATAGCGGGGGCTGACTACGAGCAGTACTTC
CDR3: CSSSPIAGADYEQYF

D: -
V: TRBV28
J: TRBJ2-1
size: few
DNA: TGTGCCAGCAGTTTAAGGAGGAATGAGCAGTTCTTC
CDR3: CASSLRRNEQFF

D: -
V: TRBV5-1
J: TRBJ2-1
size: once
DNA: TGCGCCAGCAGCTTGGGTGGCACCTCTCTCAATGAGCAGTTCTTC
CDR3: CASSLGGTSLNEQFF

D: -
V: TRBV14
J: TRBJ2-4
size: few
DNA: TGTGCCAGCAACACGACCCCGGGCATTCAGTACTTC
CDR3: CASNTTPGIQYF

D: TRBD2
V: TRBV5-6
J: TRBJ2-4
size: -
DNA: TGTGCCAGCAGCTTGGGATCTAGCGGGGGCCCGGGAAACATTCAGTACTTC
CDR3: CASSLGSSGGPGNIQYF

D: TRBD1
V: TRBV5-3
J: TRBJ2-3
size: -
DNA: TGTGCCAGAAGTTTACACGGGACAGGGAGGAAGAGGGCCAAAGATACGCAGTATTTT
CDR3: CARSLHGTGRKRAKDTQYF

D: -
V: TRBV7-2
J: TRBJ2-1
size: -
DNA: TGTGCCAGCACCCAGGGCAATGAGCAGTTCTTC
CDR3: CASTQGNEQFF

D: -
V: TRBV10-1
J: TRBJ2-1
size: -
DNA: TGCGCCAGCAGTGGCGGGGCAGGGTCAAATGAGCAGTTCTTC
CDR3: CASSGGAGSNEQFF

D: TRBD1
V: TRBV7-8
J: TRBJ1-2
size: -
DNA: TGTGCCAGCAGCTTAGTGGGACAGGGGTATGGCTACACCTTC
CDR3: CASSLVGQGYGYTF

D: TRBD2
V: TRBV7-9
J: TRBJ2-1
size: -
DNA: TGTGCCAGCAGCTCCCCTCGACTAGCGGGGTACAATGAGCAGTTCTTC
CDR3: CASSSPRLAGYNEQFF

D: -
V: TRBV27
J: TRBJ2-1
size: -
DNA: TGTGCCAGCAGTTTTGAGGGTAGCTACAATGAGCAGTTCTTC
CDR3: CASSFEGSYNEQFF

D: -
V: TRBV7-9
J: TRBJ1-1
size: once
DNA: TGTGCCAGCAGCTTAGTAAACACTGAAGCTTTCTTT
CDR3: CASSLVNTEAFF

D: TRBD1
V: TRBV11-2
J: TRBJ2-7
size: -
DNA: TGTGCCAGCAGCGAAGGAGGACAGGCCGTTGCTGTCCAGTACTTC
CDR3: CASSEGGQAVAVQYF

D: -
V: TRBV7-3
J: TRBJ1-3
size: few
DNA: TGTGCCAGCAGTGGGGGGGCCAACTCTGGAAACACCATATATTTT
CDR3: CASSGGANSGNTIYF

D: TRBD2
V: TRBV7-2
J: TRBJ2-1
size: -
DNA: TGTGCCAGCAGCTCCGGGACTAGCGGGAGCGATGAGCAGTTCTTC
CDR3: CASSSGTSGSDEQFF

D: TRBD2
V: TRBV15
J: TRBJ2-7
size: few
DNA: TGTGCCACCAGCGTAGCGGGAGGCCCCTTAGGCGAGCAGTACTTC
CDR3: CATSVAGGPLGEQYF

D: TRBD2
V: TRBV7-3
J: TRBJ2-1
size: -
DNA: TGTGCCAGCAGCTTACTAGCGGGAGCGGCCTACAATGAGCAGTTCTTC
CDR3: CASSLLAGAAYNEQFF

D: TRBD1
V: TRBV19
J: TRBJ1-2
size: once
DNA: TGTGCCAGTAGTTCTTCGACAGGGTCCAACTATGGCTACACCTTC
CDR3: CASSSSTGSNYGYTF

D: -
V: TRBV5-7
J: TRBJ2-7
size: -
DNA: TGTCGTGGGCCGGAGCAGTACTTC
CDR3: CRGPEQYF

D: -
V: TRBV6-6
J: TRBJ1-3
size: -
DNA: TGTGCCAGCCGGGGGAATCGGGTCGCTGGAAACACCATATATTTT
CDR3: CASRGNRVAGNTIYF

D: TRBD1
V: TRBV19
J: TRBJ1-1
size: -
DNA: TGTGCCAGTAAATATCTTCCGGGACAGGGGAACACTGAAGCTTTCTTT
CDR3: CASKYLPGQGNTEAFF

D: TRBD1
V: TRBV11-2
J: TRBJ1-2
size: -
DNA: TGTGCCAGCAGCTTCCAGGGGGGTAGCGGCTACACCTTC
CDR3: CASSFQGGSGYTF

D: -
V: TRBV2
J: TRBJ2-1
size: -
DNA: TGTGCCAGCAGATCGACTAGTATTTCCTACAATGAGCAGTTCTTC
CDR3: CASRSTSISYNEQFF

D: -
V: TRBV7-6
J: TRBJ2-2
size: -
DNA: TGTGCCAGCAGCTTAGCGGGGGGTCCGAACACCGGGGAGCTGTTTTTT
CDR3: CASSLAGGPNTGELFF

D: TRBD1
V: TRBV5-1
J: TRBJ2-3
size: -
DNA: TGCGCCAGCAGCTTCGACAGGGGGGGGATTCCAGATACGCAGTATTTT
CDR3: CASSFDRGGIPDTQYF

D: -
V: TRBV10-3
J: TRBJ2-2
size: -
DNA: TGTGCCATCAGCGCCCGGGACTACACCGGGGAGCTGTTTTTT
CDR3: CAISARDYTGELFF

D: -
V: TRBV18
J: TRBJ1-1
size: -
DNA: TGTGCCAGCTCACAGACAGGGAACACTGAAGCTTTCTTT
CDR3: CASSQTGNTEAFF